This TCR beta chain was recorded in a study of OX40 agonist ivuxolimab in advanced cancers. The method was immunoSEQ multiplex PCR; TCRdb's version includes in-frame clones alone and lacks a portion of them. The table has under 65,000 clones, approximately 90% seen once. CDR3 length equals 11 residues. The V gene's germline CDR1 is SGHNT and CDR2 YYREEE (reference sequence). V gave up 4 bases and J gave up 2 bases, with 4 bases separating them. The V call is TRBV5-4, the J call TRBJ2-7; D ambiguous. The receptor's source is an adult with an advanced solid tumor such as melanoma, head and neck, liver or kidney cancer. The input for sequencing was CD4+ or CD8+ T cells sorted from blood, taken in a trial of the OX40 agonist ivuxolimab. The CDR3 is CASSPTYEQYF. CDR3 in DNA: TGTGCCAGCAGCCCGACCTACGAGCAGTACTTC.